The 3 T cell receptor beta chains reported below all come from one sample, sequenced in a study of blood T cells in healthy people across ages. Sample-barcoded 5' priming and a J-beta primer mix drove a second PCR of 7 to 11 cycles. TCRdb itself ran the 5' RACE reads through MiXCR, one entry per CDR3 protein. The sample contains approximately 800,000 distinct CDR3 sequences, around 36% of which appear only once. The specimen was blood. The receptors shown here come from a man aged 18 to 30 in good health.

V gene TRBV27 combines with J gene TRBJ1-6; no firm D call. The germline V gene has CDR1 MNHEY and CDR2 SMNVEV (reference sequence). This CDR3 region has 13 residues. V lost 4 bases to trimming and J lost 9 bases, with 10 bases between them. CDR3 in amino acids: CASSYREVSPLHF. CDR3 bases: TGTGCCAGCAGTTATCGGGAAGTTTCACCCCTCCACTTT.

This rearrangement joins TRBV13 to TRBJ2-1; 7 positions match TRBD2. Looked up from germline, CDR1 is PRHDT and CDR2 is FYEKMQ (reference sequence). The CDR3 runs 16 residues. The trim removed 5 bases at V and 4 bases at J, leaving 11 bases unmatched. The CDR3 reads CASSDLGGTGYNEQFF. CDR3 nucleotides: TGTGCCAGCAGCGACCTGGGGGGGACCGGATACAATGAGCAGTTCTTC.

The chain links TRBV2 to TRBJ2-6; D might be TRBD2 (6 bases). CDR1 and CDR2 from the germline V gene are SNHLY and FYNNEI. The CDR3 is 17 amino acids. V lost 6 bases and J lost 0, with 15 bases in between. CDR3 residues: CASRSGWRGSGANVLTF. CDR3 in DNA: TGTGCCAGCAGGTCTGGGTGGAGGGGCTCTGGGGCCAACGTCCTGACTTTC.